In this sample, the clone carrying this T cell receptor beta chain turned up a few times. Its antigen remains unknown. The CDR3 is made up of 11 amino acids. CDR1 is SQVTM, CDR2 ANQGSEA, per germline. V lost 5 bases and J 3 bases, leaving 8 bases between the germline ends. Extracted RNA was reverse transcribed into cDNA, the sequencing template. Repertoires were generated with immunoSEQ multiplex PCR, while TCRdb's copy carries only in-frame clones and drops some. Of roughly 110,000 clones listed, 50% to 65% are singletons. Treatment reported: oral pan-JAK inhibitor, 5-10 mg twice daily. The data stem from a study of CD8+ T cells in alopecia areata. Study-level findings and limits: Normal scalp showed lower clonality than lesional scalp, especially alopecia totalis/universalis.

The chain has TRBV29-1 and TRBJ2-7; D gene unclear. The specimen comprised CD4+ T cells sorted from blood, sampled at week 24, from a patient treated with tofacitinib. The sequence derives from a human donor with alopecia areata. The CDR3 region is CSVLFDYEQYF. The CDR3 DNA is TGCAGCGTTCTGTTCGACTACGAGCAGTACTTC.